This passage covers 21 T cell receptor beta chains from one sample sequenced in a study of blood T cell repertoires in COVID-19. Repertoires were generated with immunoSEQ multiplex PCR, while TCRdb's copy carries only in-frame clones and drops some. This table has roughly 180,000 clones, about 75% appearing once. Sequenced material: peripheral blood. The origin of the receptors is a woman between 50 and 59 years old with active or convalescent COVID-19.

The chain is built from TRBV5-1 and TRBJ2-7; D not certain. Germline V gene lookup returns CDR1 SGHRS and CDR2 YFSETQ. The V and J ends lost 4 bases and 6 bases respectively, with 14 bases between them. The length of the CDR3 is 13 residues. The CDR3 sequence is CASSRRTLSEQYF. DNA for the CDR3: TGCGCCAGCAGCAGGAGAACTCTAAGCGAGCAGTACTTC.

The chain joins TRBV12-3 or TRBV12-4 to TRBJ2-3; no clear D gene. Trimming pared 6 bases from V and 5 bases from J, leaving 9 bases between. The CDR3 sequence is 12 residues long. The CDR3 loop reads CASSVRRDTQYF. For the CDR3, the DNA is TGTGCCAGCAGCGTAAGGAGAGATACGCAGTATTTT.

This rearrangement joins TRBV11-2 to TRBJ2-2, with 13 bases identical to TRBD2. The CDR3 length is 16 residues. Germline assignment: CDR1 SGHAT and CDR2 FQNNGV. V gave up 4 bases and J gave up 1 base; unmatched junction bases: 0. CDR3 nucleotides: TGTGCCAGCAGCTGGACTAGCGGGGGGAACACCGGGGAGCTGTTTTTT. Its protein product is CASSWTSGGNTGELFF.

The CDR3 reads CASSYEQGARETQYF. The CDR3 DNA reads TGTGCCAGCAGTTACGAACAGGGGGCTCGAGAGACCCAGTACTTC. The rearrangement joins TRBV6-6 to TRBJ2-5; 9 nucleotides line up with TRBD1. Unmatched junction bases numbered 5, after V lost 2 bases and J lost 4 bases. Germline values: CDR1 MNHNY, CDR2 SVGAGI (reference sequence). The CDR3 loop spans 15 amino acids.

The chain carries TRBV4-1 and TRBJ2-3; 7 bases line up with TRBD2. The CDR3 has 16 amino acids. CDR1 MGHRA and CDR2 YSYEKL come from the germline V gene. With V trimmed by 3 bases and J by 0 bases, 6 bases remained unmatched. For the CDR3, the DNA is TGCGCCAGCAGCCAGATCAAGGGACTAAGCACAGATACGCAGTATTTT. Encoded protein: CASSQIKGLSTDTQYF.

The CDR3 nucleotides read TGTGCCAGCAGTAACGACAGGGGTGAGACCCAGTACTTC. Its translation is CASSNDRGETQYF. The rearrangement joins TRBV6-5 to TRBJ2-5; TRBD1 matches 8 bases. Trimming removed 5 bases from V and 5 bases from J; junction bases left unmatched: 4. Germline V gene data show CDR1 as MNHEY and CDR2 as SVGAGI. The CDR3 has 13 residues.

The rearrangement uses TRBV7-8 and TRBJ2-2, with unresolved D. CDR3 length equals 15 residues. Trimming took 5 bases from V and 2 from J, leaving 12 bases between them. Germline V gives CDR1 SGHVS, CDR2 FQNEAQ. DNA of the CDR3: TGTGCCAGCAGCCTGAGAGTTCTAAACACCGGGGAGCTGTTTTTT. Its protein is CASSLRVLNTGELFF.

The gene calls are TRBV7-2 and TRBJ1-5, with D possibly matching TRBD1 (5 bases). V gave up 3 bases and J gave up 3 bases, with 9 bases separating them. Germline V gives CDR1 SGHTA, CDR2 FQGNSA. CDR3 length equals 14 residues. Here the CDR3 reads CASSFGGPNQPQHF. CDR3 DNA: TGTGCCAGCAGCTTCGGGGGACCCAATCAGCCCCAGCATTTT.

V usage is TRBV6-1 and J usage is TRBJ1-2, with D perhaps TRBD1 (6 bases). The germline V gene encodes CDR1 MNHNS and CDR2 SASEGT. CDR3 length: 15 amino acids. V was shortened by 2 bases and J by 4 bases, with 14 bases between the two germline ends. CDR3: CASSETSWTVYGYTF. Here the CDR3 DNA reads TGTGCCAGCAGTGAAACATCGTGGACAGTCTATGGCTACACCTTC.

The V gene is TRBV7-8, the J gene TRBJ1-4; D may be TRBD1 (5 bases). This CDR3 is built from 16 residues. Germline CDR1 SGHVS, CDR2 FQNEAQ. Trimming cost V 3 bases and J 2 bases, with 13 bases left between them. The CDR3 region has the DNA TGTGCCAGCAGCTTTCAGGGCGTGGGGACTAATGAAAAACTGTTTTTT. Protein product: CASSFQGVGTNEKLFF.

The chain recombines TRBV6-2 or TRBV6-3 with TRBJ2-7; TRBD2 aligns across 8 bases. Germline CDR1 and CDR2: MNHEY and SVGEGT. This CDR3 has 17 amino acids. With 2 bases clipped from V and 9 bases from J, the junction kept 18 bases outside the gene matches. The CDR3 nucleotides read TGTGCCAGCAGTTACCCCCCTACCAGCGGGAGAAACGGTGGGCAGTACTTC. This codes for CASSYPPTSGRNGGQYF.

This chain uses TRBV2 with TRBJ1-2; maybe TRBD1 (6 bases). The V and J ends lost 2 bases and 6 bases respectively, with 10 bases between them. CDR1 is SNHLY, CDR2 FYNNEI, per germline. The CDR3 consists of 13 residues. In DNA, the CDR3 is TGTGCCAGCAGTGAACGGGCAGGGGATGGCTACACCTTC. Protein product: CASSERAGDGYTF. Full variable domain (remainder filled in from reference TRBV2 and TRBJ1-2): EPEVTQTPSHQVTQMGQEVILRCVPISNHLYFYWYRQILGQKVEFLVSFYNNEISEKSEIFDDQFSVERPDGSNFTLKIRSTKLEDSAMYFCASSERAGDGYTFGSGTRLTVV.

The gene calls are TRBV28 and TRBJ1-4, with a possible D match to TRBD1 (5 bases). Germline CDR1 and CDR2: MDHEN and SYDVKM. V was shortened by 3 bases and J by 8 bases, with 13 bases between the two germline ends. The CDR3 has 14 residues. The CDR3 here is CASSFPGPEEKLFF. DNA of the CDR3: TGTGCCAGCAGTTTCCCAGGGCCTGAAGAAAAACTGTTTTTT.

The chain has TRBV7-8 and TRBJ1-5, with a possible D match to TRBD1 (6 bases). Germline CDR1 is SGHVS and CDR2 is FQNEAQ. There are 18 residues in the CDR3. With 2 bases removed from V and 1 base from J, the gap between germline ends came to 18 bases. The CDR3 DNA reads TGTGCCAGCAGCTTATACCCCAGGGGAATAGGAAGCAATCAGCCCCAGCATTTT. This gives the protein CASSLYPRGIGSNQPQHF.

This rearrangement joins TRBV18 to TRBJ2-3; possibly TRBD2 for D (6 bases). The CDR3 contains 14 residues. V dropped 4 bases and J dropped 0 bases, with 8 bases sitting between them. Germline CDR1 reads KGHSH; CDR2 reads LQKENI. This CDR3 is CASSRGTSTDTQYF. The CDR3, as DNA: TGTGCCAGCTCACGCGGGACTAGCACAGATACGCAGTATTTT.

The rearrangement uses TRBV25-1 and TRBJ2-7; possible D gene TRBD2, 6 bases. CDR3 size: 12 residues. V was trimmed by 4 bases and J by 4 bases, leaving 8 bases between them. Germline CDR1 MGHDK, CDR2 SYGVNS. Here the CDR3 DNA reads TGTGCCAGCAGTGCGCGGGGATACGAGCAGTACTTC. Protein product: CASSARGYEQYF.

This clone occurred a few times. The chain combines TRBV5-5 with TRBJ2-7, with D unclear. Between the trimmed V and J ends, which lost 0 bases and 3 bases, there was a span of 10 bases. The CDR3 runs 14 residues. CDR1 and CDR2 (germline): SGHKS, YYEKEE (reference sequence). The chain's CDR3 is CASSLAPAGYEQYF. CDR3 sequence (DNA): TGTGCCAGCAGCTTGGCCCCCGCCGGCTACGAGCAGTACTTC.

The CDR3 bases are TGTGCCAGCAGCCTCCTCCGATCTCACACAGAGACCCAGTACTTC. This translates into CASSLLRSHTETQYF. V usage is TRBV5-5 and J usage is TRBJ2-5, with D hard to call. Germline CDR1 reads SGHKS; CDR2 reads YYEKEE (reference sequence). Trimming pared 4 bases from V and 4 bases from J, leaving 17 bases between. CDR3 size: 15 residues.

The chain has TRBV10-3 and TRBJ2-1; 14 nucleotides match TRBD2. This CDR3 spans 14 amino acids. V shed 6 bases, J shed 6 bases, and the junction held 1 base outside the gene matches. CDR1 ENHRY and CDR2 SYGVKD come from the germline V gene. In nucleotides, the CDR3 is TGTGCCATCAGGGGGACTAGCGGGAGCAATGAGCAGTTCTTC. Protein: CAIRGTSGSNEQFF.

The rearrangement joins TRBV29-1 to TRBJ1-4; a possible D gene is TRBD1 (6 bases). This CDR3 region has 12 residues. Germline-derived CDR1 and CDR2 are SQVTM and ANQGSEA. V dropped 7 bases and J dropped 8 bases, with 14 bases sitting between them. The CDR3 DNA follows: TGCAGCGGTAAACAGGGAGGGGAAAAACTGTTTTTT. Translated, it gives CSGKQGGEKLFF.

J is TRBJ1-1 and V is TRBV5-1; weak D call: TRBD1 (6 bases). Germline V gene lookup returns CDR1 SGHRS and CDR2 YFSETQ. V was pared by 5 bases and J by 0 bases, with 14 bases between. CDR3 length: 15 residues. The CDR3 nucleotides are TGCGCCAGCAGACCAGTTACAGGGATGAACACTGAAGCTTTCTTT. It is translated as CASRPVTGMNTEAFF.